This is a list of T cell receptor beta chains from one sample in a study of OX40 agonist ivuxolimab in advanced cancers. The assay was immunoSEQ multiplex PCR, and TCRdb's table has in-frame clones only and misses some. The table includes more than 50,000 clones, roughly 87% detected once. The sequences come from CD4+ or CD8+ T cells sorted from blood, collected in a trial of the OX40 agonist ivuxolimab. Every receptor here comes from an adult with an advanced solid tumor such as melanoma, head and neck, liver or kidney cancer. The CDR3 runs from the conserved cysteine through the conserved F or W. The D gene is left open where the match is weak. Rows may omit the clone size; those that give it use once, few, many or a size class.

J: TRBJ2-7
size: -
V: TRBV6-7
D: -
CDR3: CASSHAWEQYF
DNA: TGTGCCAGCAGCCACGCCTGGGAGCAGTACTTC

J: TRBJ2-2
size: -
V: TRBV6-1
D: -
CDR3: CASSEASHLNTGELFF
DNA: TGTGCCAGCAGTGAAGCGTCACACTTGAACACCGGGGAGCTGTTTTTT

J: TRBJ2-2
size: -
V: TRBV7-2
D: TRBD2
CDR3: CASSSSGLVGGELFF
DNA: TGTGCCAGCAGCTCTTCGGGACTAGTCGGCGGGGAGCTGTTTTTT

J: TRBJ1-5
size: -
V: TRBV19
D: TRBD1
CDR3: CASSIGTGYNQPQHF
DNA: TGTGCCAGTAGTATCGGGACAGGGTACAATCAGCCCCAGCATTTT

J: TRBJ1-1
size: -
V: TRBV5-6
D: -
CDR3: CASSLRTEAFF
DNA: TGTGCCAGCAGCTTAAGGACTGAAGCTTTCTTT

J: TRBJ2-5
size: -
V: TRBV6-1
D: TRBD2
CDR3: CASTPLAGTQETQYF
DNA: TGTGCCAGCACCCCCCTAGCGGGGACACAAGAGACCCAGTACTTC

J: TRBJ2-3
size: once
V: TRBV27
D: -
CDR3: CASSLSAGTDTQYF
DNA: TGTGCCAGCAGTCTAAGCGCTGGCACAGATACGCAGTATTTT

J: TRBJ1-5
size: -
V: TRBV18
D: -
CDR3: CASSRDTKNQPQHF
DNA: TGTGCCAGCTCAAGGGACACTAAAAATCAGCCCCAGCATTTT

J: TRBJ2-7
size: -
V: TRBV9
D: -
CDR3: CASSARGYEQYF
DNA: TGTGCCAGCAGCGCCCGAGGCTACGAGCAGTACTTC

J: TRBJ2-7
size: -
V: TRBV6-1
D: TRBD1
CDR3: CASSANRQGAVYEQYF
DNA: TGTGCCAGCAGTGCAAATAGACAGGGGGCTGTCTACGAGCAGTACTTC

J: TRBJ2-6
size: -
V: TRBV5-4
D: TRBD1
CDR3: CASSSRQGITSGANVLTF
DNA: TGTGCCAGCAGCTCACGACAGGGGATTACCTCTGGGGCCAACGTCCTGACTTTC

J: TRBJ2-3
size: -
V: TRBV29-1
D: -
CDR3: CSVVGRERTDTQYF
DNA: TGCAGCGTTGTTGGAAGGGAGAGGACAGATACGCAGTATTTT

J: TRBJ1-5
size: -
V: TRBV6-1
D: -
CDR3: CASTLDGNQPQHF
DNA: TGTGCCAGCACCCTAGATGGGAATCAGCCCCAGCATTTT

J: TRBJ1-5
size: -
V: TRBV28
D: -
CDR3: CASSYYGTRNQPQHF
DNA: TGTGCCAGCAGCTATTACGGGACAAGAAATCAGCCCCAGCATTTT

J: TRBJ1-3
size: -
V: TRBV28
D: -
CDR3: CASREQGYGNTIYF
DNA: TGTGCCAGCAGGGAACAGGGATACGGAAACACCATATATTTT

J: TRBJ2-1
size: -
V: TRBV2
D: TRBD2
CDR3: CASVRSGSVNEQFF
DNA: TGTGCCAGCGTCCGAAGCGGGAGTGTCAATGAGCAGTTCTTC

J: TRBJ1-5
size: few
V: TRBV19
D: -
CDR3: CASTNSLRGDNQPQHF
DNA: TGTGCCAGTACCAACTCTCTACGGGGCGACAATCAGCCCCAGCATTTT

J: TRBJ2-7
size: -
V: TRBV4-2
D: -
CDR3: CASSQVYRESYEQYF
DNA: TGTGCCAGCAGCCAAGTATATCGTGAATCCTACGAGCAGTACTTC

J: TRBJ2-3
size: -
V: TRBV18
D: -
CDR3: CASSSLVEDTQYF
DNA: TGTGCCAGCTCATCCTTGGTGGAAGATACGCAGTATTTT

J: TRBJ1-4
size: -
V: TRBV7-2
D: -
CDR3: CASSSSGTEREKLFF
DNA: TGTGCCAGCAGCTCCTCCGGGACTGAACGAGAAAAACTGTTTTTT

J: TRBJ2-2
size: -
V: TRBV7-3
D: TRBD2
CDR3: CASSLMEREAGELFF
DNA: TGTGCCAGCAGCTTAATGGAGCGGGAGGCCGGGGAGCTGTTTTTT

J: TRBJ1-2
size: -
V: TRBV6-1
D: -
CDR3: CASSEGTRRDGYGYTF
DNA: TGTGCCAGCAGTGAAGGTACCCGCCGGGACGGCTATGGCTACACCTTC

J: TRBJ1-1
size: -
V: TRBV7-9
D: TRBD1
CDR3: CASSSGQGETEAFF
DNA: TGTGCCAGCAGCTCGGGACAGGGGGAAACTGAAGCTTTCTTT

J: TRBJ2-1
size: -
V: TRBV5-1
D: -
CDR3: CASSAGDYNEQFF
DNA: TGCGCCAGCAGCGCAGGGGACTACAATGAGCAGTTCTTC

J: TRBJ1-2
size: -
V: TRBV28
D: -
CDR3: CASSSSGAAPSYGYTF
DNA: TGTGCCAGCAGTTCGTCAGGGGCGGCGCCTAGCTATGGCTACACCTTC

J: TRBJ2-7
size: -
V: TRBV19
D: -
CDR3: CASRRDGSSYEQYF
DNA: TGTGCCAGTAGGCGGGACGGCAGCTCCTACGAGCAGTACTTC

J: TRBJ1-4
size: -
V: TRBV5-1
D: -
CDR3: CASSPFSQSGNEKLFF
DNA: TGCGCCAGCAGCCCCTTTTCCCAGAGCGGTAATGAAAAACTGTTTTTT

J: TRBJ2-1
size: -
V: TRBV12-5
D: -
CDR3: CASGLVQGGARNEQFF
DNA: TGTGCTAGTGGTTTGGTACAAGGGGGGGCGCGAAATGAGCAGTTCTTC

J: TRBJ2-3
size: -
V: TRBV29-1
D: TRBD2
CDR3: CSVREGNTIVRDTQYF
DNA: TGCAGCGTGAGGGAGGGGAATACAATTGTGCGGGATACGCAGTATTTT

J: TRBJ1-5
size: -
V: TRBV7-7
D: -
CDR3: CASSFPWPPGVGNQPQHF
DNA: TGTGCTAGCAGCTTCCCCTGGCCTCCGGGGGTTGGCAATCAGCCCCAGCATTTT

J: TRBJ1-3
size: -
V: TRBV10-3
D: -
CDR3: CAISLSSGNTIYF
DNA: TGTGCCATCAGTCTGAGCTCTGGAAACACCATATATTTT

J: TRBJ2-3
size: once
V: TRBV7-6
D: TRBD2
CDR3: CASSFGGGTTDTQYF
DNA: TGTGCCAGCAGCTTCGGCGGGGGGACCACAGATACGCAGTATTTT

J: TRBJ2-3
size: -
V: TRBV5-1
D: -
CDR3: CASSLGEFPDTQYF
DNA: TGCGCCAGCAGCTTGGGGGAGTTCCCAGATACGCAGTATTTT

J: TRBJ2-7
size: -
V: TRBV28
D: TRBD2
CDR3: CASRKDPFIAGVRYEQYF
DNA: TGTGCCAGCCGAAAAGACCCCTTCATAGCGGGAGTCCGCTACGAGCAGTACTTC

J: TRBJ1-2
size: -
V: TRBV6-1
D: TRBD1
CDR3: CASSGRTGVRGYTF
DNA: TGTGCCAGCAGTGGACGGACAGGGGTAAGGGGCTACACCTTC

J: TRBJ2-7
size: -
V: TRBV21-1
D: -
CDR3: CASSKVAGRDEQYF
DNA: TGTGCCAGCAGCAAAGTAGCGGGTCGGGACGAGCAGTACTTC

J: TRBJ2-1
size: -
V: TRBV11-2
D: TRBD1
CDR3: CASSSPSGTDNNEQFF
DNA: TGTGCCAGCAGCTCGCCATCCGGGACAGATAACAATGAGCAGTTCTTC

J: TRBJ1-1
size: -
V: TRBV29-1
D: -
CDR3: CSVEEKNLNTEAFF
DNA: TGCAGCGTTGAAGAGAAGAACCTGAACACTGAAGCTTTCTTT

J: TRBJ1-1
size: -
V: TRBV10-2
D: TRBD1
CDR3: CASVLQGYTEAFF
DNA: TGCGCCAGTGTTTTACAGGGGTACACTGAAGCTTTCTTT

J: TRBJ1-5
size: -
V: TRBV4-3
D: -
CDR3: CASSQDQGTQPQHF
DNA: TGCGCCAGCAGCCAAGACCAGGGTACTCAGCCCCAGCATTTT

J: TRBJ1-1
size: -
V: TRBV7-2
D: -
CDR3: CASSLFRGGASTEAFF
DNA: TGTGCCAGCAGCTTATTTAGGGGGGGCGCGTCTACTGAAGCTTTCTTT

J: TRBJ1-4
size: few
V: TRBV4-3
D: -
CDR3: CASSQVGGDEKLFF
DNA: TGCGCCAGCAGCCAAGTAGGGGGTGATGAAAAACTGTTTTTT

J: TRBJ2-7
size: -
V: TRBV7-8
D: -
CDR3: CASSLTAPGPYEQYF
DNA: TGTGCCAGCAGCCTCACGGCGCCGGGTCCCTACGAGCAGTACTTC

J: TRBJ1-2
size: -
V: TRBV19
D: -
CDR3: CASTPQAGQLTGYTF
DNA: TGTGCCAGTACCCCACAGGCAGGGCAGCTTACTGGCTACACCTTC

J: TRBJ1-1
size: -
V: TRBV18
D: -
CDR3: CASCGSRNTEAFF
DNA: TGTGCCAGCTGCGGCTCACGGAACACTGAAGCTTTCTTT

J: TRBJ2-1
size: -
V: TRBV18
D: -
CDR3: CASSRTLVGYAVVGVTAYDNEQFF
DNA: TGTGCCAGCTCACGTACCCTCGTGGGATATGCAGTGGTCGGCGTGACGGCCTACGACAATGAGCAGTTCTTC

J: TRBJ2-6
size: -
V: TRBV29-1
D: -
CDR3: CSVGGRGNSGANVLTF
DNA: TGCAGCGTCGGGGGCAGGGGGAACTCTGGGGCCAACGTCCTGACTTTC

J: TRBJ2-1
size: few
V: TRBV5-4
D: TRBD1
CDR3: CASSRTDRDNEQFF
DNA: TGTGCCAGCAGCCGAACGGACAGGGACAATGAGCAGTTCTTC

J: TRBJ1-2
size: -
V: TRBV7-7
D: -
CDR3: CASSRTPGHLTFMFGYTF
DNA: TGTGCCAGCAGCCGGACCCCGGGACACCTCACGTTCATGTTTGGCTACACCTTC

J: TRBJ1-6
size: few
V: TRBV18
D: -
CDR3: CASSPPSGGNSPLHF
DNA: TGTGCCAGCTCACCACCGTCAGGCGGTAATTCACCCCTCCACTTT

J: TRBJ2-7
size: -
V: TRBV28
D: TRBD2
CDR3: CASRDPPGLAGVWEQYF
DNA: TGTGCCAGCAGGGATCCTCCGGGACTAGCGGGAGTCTGGGAGCAGTACTTC

J: TRBJ1-1
size: -
V: TRBV28
D: TRBD1
CDR3: CASVLGTGFEAFF
DNA: TGTGCCAGTGTCCTAGGGACAGGGTTTGAAGCTTTCTTT

J: TRBJ2-1
size: -
V: TRBV6-1
D: -
CDR3: CASSEIGEGEQFF
DNA: TGTGCCAGCAGTGAAATTGGGGAAGGTGAGCAGTTCTTC

J: TRBJ1-5
size: few
V: TRBV6-5
D: TRBD1
CDR3: CASRGQGINQPQHF
DNA: TGTGCCAGCAGGGGACAGGGGATAAATCAGCCCCAGCATTTT

J: TRBJ1-4
size: -
V: TRBV28
D: -
CDR3: CASSPHLGANEKLFF
DNA: TGTGCCAGCAGTCCCCACTTAGGGGCTAATGAAAAACTGTTTTTT

J: TRBJ2-1
size: once
V: TRBV11-2
D: -
CDR3: CASSLRIVGQSSSYNEQFF
DNA: TGTGCCAGCAGCTTAAGAATTGTCGGGCAGTCGAGCTCCTACAATGAGCAGTTCTTC

J: TRBJ2-7
size: -
V: TRBV6-1
D: TRBD1
CDR3: CASSQQGPYEQYF
DNA: TGTGCCAGCAGTCAACAGGGGCCCTACGAGCAGTACTTC

J: TRBJ1-4
size: once
V: TRBV7-9
D: TRBD1
CDR3: CASSLVGTDNEKLFF
DNA: TGTGCCAGCAGCTTAGTAGGGACAGATAATGAAAAACTGTTTTTT

J: TRBJ1-1
size: -
V: TRBV6-5
D: TRBD1
CDR3: CASSYSIGGKTEAFF
DNA: TGTGCCAGCAGTTACTCGATAGGGGGCAAAACTGAAGCTTTCTTT

J: TRBJ1-1
size: -
V: TRBV6-1
D: -
CDR3: CASSHNRRGGTEAFF
DNA: TGTGCCAGCAGCCACAATAGGAGAGGGGGCACTGAAGCTTTCTTT